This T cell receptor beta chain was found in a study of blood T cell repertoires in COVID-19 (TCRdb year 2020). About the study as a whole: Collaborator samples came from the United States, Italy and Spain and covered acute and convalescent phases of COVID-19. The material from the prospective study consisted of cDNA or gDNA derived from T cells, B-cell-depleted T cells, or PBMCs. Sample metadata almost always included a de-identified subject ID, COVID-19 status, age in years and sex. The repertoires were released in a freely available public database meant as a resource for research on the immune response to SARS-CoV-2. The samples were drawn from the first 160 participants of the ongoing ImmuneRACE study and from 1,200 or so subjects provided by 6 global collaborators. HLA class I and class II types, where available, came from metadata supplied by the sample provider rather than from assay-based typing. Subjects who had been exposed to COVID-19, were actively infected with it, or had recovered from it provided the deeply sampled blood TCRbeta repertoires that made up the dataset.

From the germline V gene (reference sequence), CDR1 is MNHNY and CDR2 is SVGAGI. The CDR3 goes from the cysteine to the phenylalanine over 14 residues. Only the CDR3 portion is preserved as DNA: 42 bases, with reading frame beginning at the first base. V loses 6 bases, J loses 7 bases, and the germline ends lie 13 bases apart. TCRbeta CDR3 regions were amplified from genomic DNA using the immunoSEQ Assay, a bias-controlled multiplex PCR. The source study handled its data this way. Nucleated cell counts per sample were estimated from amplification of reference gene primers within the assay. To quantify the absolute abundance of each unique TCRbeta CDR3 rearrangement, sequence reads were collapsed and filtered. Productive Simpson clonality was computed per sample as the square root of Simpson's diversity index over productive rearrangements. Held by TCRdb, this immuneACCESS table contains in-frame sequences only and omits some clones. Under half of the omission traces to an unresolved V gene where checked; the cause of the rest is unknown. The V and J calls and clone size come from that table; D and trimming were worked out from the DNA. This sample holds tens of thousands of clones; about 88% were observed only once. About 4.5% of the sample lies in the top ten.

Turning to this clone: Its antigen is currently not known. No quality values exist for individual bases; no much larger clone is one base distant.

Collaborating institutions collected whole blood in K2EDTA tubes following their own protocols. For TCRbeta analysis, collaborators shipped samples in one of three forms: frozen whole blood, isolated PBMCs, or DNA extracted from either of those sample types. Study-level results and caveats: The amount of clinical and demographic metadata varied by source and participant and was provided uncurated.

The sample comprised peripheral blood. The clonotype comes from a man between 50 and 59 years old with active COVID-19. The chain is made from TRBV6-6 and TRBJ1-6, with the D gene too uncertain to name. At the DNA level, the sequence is TGTGCCAGCAGACCTTTACCGGGGAATTCACCCCTCCACTTT. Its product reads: CASRPLPGNSPLHF.